The TCR beta chain described here comes from a study of OX40 agonist ivuxolimab in advanced cancers. Comment on this clone: The antigen remains unidentified.

V was clipped by 6 bases and J by 11 bases, with 13 bases between them. Per germline, CDR1 SNHLY and CDR2 FYNNEI. CDR3 length: 12 residues. Notes on the study in general: By week 6 at 0.1 to 3.0 mg/kg, blood CD4+ and CD8+ T cells had expanded clonally. On average, a greater number of expanded clones characterised CD8+ T cells relative to CD4+.

Produced via immunoSEQ multiplex PCR; TCRdb's table is partial and in-frame only. The sample holds about 77,000 clones; 65% to 85% are singletons and the top ten take approximately 0.8%. The chain uses TRBV2 and TRBJ1-4; D is possibly TRBD1 (5 bases). Sequenced here: CD4+ or CD8+ T cells sorted from blood, sampled in a trial of the OX40 agonist ivuxolimab. The TCR was taken from an adult with an advanced solid tumor such as melanoma, head and neck, liver or kidney cancer. The CDR3 DNA follows: TGTGCCAGCAGACCGGACACCTACAAACTGTTTTTT. It yields the protein CASRPDTYKLFF.